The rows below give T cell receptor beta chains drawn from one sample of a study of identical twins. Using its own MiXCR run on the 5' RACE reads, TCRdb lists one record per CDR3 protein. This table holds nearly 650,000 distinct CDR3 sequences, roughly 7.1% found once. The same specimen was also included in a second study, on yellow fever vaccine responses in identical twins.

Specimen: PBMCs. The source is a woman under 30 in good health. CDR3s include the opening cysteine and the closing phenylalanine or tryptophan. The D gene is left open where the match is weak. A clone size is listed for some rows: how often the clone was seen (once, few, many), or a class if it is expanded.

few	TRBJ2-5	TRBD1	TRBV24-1	CATSGGGQGAAETQYF	TGTGCCACCAGTGGGGGGGGACAGGGGGCGGCAGAGACCCAGTACTTC
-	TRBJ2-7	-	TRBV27	CASNPPGKYEQYF	TGTGCCAGCAACCCACCTGGGAAGTACGAGCAGTACTTC
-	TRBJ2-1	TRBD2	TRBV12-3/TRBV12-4	CASSSRYWTSGTHNEQFF	TGTGCCAGCAGTTCACGGTATTGGACTAGCGGGACCCACAATGAGCAGTTCTTC
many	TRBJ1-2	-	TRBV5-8	CASSWDMDYGYTF	TGTGCCAGCAGCTGGGACATGGACTATGGCTACACCTTC
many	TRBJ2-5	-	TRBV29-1	CSVEGGRKETQYF	TGCAGCGTTGAGGGGGGCAGGAAAGAGACCCAGTACTTC
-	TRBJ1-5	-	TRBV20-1	CSASKDSSGNQPQHF	TGCAGTGCTAGCAAAGACAGCTCGGGCAATCAGCCCCAGCATTTT
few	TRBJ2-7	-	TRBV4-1	CASSQDLAGTPYEQYF	TGCGCCAGCAGCCAAGATCTTGCAGGGACTCCCTACGAGCAGTACTTC
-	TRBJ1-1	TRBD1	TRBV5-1	CASSGGAWNTEAFF	TGCGCCAGCTCAGGGGGGGCCTGGAACACTGAAGCTTTCTTT
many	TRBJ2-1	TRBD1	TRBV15	CATSRDRGTGGPPGF	TGTGCCACCAGCAGAGATCGAGGGACAGGGGGCCCTCCGGGGTTC
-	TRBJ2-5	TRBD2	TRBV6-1	CASSRGASGDQETQYF	TGTGCCAGCAGCCGCGGGGCTAGCGGGGACCAAGAGACCCAGTACTTC
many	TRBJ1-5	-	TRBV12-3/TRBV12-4	CASSLEAASNQPQHF	TGTGCCAGCAGTTTAGAGGCGGCGAGCAATCAGCCCCAGCATTTT
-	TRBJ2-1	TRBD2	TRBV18	CASSSTSGSSLEQFF	TGTGCCAGCTCATCCACTAGCGGGAGTAGTCTTGAGCAGTTCTTC
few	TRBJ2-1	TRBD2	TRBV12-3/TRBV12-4	CASSTTSGGREQFF	TGTGCCAGCAGTACCACTAGCGGGGGGCGTGAGCAGTTCTTC
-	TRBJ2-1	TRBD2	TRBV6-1	CASSLIAGFHNEQFF	TGTGCCAGCAGCCTAATAGCGGGGTTCCACAATGAGCAGTTCTTC
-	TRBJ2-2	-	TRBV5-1	CASSPTPGHPVPGELFF	TGCGCCAGCAGCCCAACACCGGGACACCCAGTGCCCGGGGAGCTGTTTTTT
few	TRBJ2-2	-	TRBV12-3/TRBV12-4	CASTRVGELFF	TGTGCCAGCACCCGCGTCGGGGAGCTGTTTTTT
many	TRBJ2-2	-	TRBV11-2	CASRADANTGELFF	TGTGCCAGCAGGGCCGACGCGAACACCGGGGAGCTGTTTTTT
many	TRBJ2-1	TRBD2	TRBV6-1	CASSERTSGYNEQFF	TGTGCCAGCAGTGAAAGGACTAGCGGATACAATGAGCAGTTCTTC
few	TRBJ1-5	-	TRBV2	CASSEAWGNQPQHF	TGTGCCAGCAGTGAAGCTTGGGGCAATCAGCCCCAGCATTTT
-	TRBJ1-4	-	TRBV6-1	CASARQGREKLFF	TGTGCCAGCGCCCGGCAGGGTCGGGAAAAACTGTTTTTT
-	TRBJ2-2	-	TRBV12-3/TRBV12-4	CASRKLSSTGELFF	TGTGCCAGCAGAAAACTATCGTCCACCGGGGAGCTGTTTTTT
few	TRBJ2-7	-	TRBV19	CASSTQSTGSEQYF	TGTGCCAGTAGTACCCAATCTACAGGGTCCGAGCAGTACTTC
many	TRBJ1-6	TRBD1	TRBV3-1	CASSQDRQGHLYNSPLHF	TGTGCCAGCAGCCAAGACCGACAGGGACACCTATATAATTCACCCCTCCACTTT
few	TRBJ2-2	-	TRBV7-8	CASSLRARSNTGELFF	TGTGCCAGCAGCTTACGAGCCAGGTCGAACACCGGGGAGCTGTTTTTT
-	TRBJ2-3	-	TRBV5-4	CASSLDTFIGTDTQYF	TGTGCCAGCAGCTTGGACACCTTTATAGGCACAGATACGCAGTATTTT
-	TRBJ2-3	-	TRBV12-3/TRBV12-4	CASPSVLDRNTQYF	TGTGCCAGTCCCTCCGTTCTAGACAGAAATACGCAGTATTTT